The entry that follows covers one T cell receptor beta chain sequence. Antigen specificity is unknown. The data stem from a study of STAT5B mutations in CD4+ large granular lymphocyte leukemia. The overall study: The CDR3 'QG' motif was associated with a particular HLA allele among healthy donors.

Notes on the study in general: 8/27 top patient clones versus 2/35 control clones were TRBV06-family.

The assay was immunoSEQ multiplex PCR, and TCRdb's table has in-frame clones only and misses some. The sample has tens of thousands of clones; 80% to 85% are singletons. The CDR3 runs to 13 residues. V was trimmed by 7 bases and J by 3 bases, leaving 15 bases between them. The germline V gene has CDR1 GTSNPN and CDR2 SVGIG (reference sequence). Sequencing was carried out using CD4+ T cells from blood buffy coats. The origin of this receptor is a human donor in good health. The gene calls are TRBV30 and TRBJ1-2; a possible D gene is TRBD1 (6 bases). The CDR3 protein is CALRQGKDYGYTF. CDR3 in DNA: TGTGCCTTACGGCAGGGGAAAGACTATGGCTACACCTTC.